The rows below give T cell receptor beta chains drawn from one sample of a study of blood T cell repertoires in COVID-19. Generated by immunoSEQ multiplex PCR, the TCRdb table keeps only in-frame clones and is missing some. The sample yields over 50,000 clones, 65% to 85% seen once. Sequencing input: peripheral blood. The receptors stem from a man older than 75 with active or convalescent COVID-19. Both conserved end residues are part of each CDR3. A D gene is named only where the DNA matches it firmly. Only some rows state a clone size, as once, few, many or a class for expanded clones.

>TRBV5-5|few|TRBJ1-5|NA
CASSLLFNQPQHF
TGTGCCAGCAGCTTACTTTTCAATCAGCCCCAGCATTTT
>TRBV6-5|NA|TRBJ1-5|TRBD1
CASSRTGSNQPQHF
TGTGCCAGCAGTAGGACAGGGTCCAATCAGCCCCAGCATTTT
>TRBV7-2|NA|TRBJ2-7|NA
CASSLERASEQYF
TGTGCCAGCAGCTTAGAGAGGGCTTCCGAGCAGTACTTC
>TRBV2|NA|TRBJ1-4|NA
CASREFFLPSKNEKLFF
TGTGCCAGCAGGGAGTTTTTCCTGCCCAGTAAAAATGAAAAACTGTTTTTT
>TRBV19|NA|TRBJ2-3|NA
CASSIGTRADTQYF
TGTGCCAGTAGTATAGGAACGCGGGCAGATACGCAGTATTTT
>TRBV19|NA|TRBJ2-3|TRBD2
CASSIGRLAGVTDTQYF
TGTGCCAGTAGTATAGGTCGACTAGCGGGAGTGACAGATACGCAGTATTTT
>TRBV6-2/TRBV6-3|NA|TRBJ2-2|NA
CASSARGTGELFF
TGTGCCAGCAGTGCCCGAGGCACCGGGGAGCTGTTTTTT
>TRBV19|NA|TRBJ1-1|TRBD1
CASSTGGGAQARAFF
TGTGCCAGTAGTACGGGAGGGGGCGCGCAGGCTCGAGCTTTCTTT
>TRBV6-5|NA|TRBJ1-4|NA
CASSYSGTPDEKLFF
TGTGCCAGCAGTTACTCTGGGACACCGGATGAAAAACTGTTTTTT
>TRBV4-3|NA|TRBJ2-1|NA
CASSQDFLLGHNEQFF
TGCGCCAGCAGCCAAGATTTCCTGCTAGGCCACAATGAGCAGTTCTTC
>TRBV29-1|NA|TRBJ2-7|TRBD2
CSVLGGGSYEQYF
TGCAGCGTTCTTGGCGGGGGGAGTTACGAGCAGTACTTC
>TRBV5-1|NA|TRBJ2-7|NA
CASSLDIYEQYF
TGCGCCAGCAGCTTGGACATCTACGAGCAGTACTTC
>TRBV4-2|NA|TRBJ2-1|NA
CASSQEFSGSEQFF
TGTGCCAGCAGCCAAGAATTCTCCGGGAGTGAGCAGTTCTTC
>TRBV5-4|NA|TRBJ2-3|TRBD1
CASRLGQGGGTDTQYF
TGTGCCAGCAGGTTAGGACAGGGTGGTGGCACAGATACGCAGTATTTT
>TRBV19|NA|TRBJ1-5|TRBD1
CASSRQGASGNQPQHF
TGTGCCAGTAGTCGGCAGGGGGCGTCCGGCAATCAGCCCCAGCATTTT
>TRBV5-1|NA|TRBJ1-1|NA
CASSLLAEPTEAFF
TGCGCCAGCAGCTTGCTTGCGGAGCCCACTGAAGCTTTCTTT
>TRBV10-3|few|TRBJ2-7|NA
CAISENWEAGEQYF
TGTGCCATCAGTGAGAACTGGGAGGCGGGCGAGCAGTACTTC
>TRBV29-1|NA|TRBJ2-3|TRBD2
CSGEERGSTDTQYF
TGCAGCGGGGAGGAGCGGGGGAGCACAGATACGCAGTATTTT
>TRBV5-4|NA|TRBJ2-2|TRBD1
CASSPRTGGTGELFF
TGTGCCAGCAGCCCACGGACAGGGGGCACCGGGGAGCTGTTTTTT
>TRBV5-1|NA|TRBJ1-3|TRBD1
CASSLRSTGFSGNTIYF
TGCGCCAGCAGCTTGCGGTCGACAGGGTTCTCTGGAAACACCATATATTTT
>TRBV27|few|TRBJ2-7|TRBD1
CASTPSRDRFTYEQYF
TGTGCCAGCACTCCTTCAAGGGACAGATTCACCTACGAGCAGTACTTC
>TRBV6-2/TRBV6-3|NA|TRBJ2-7|NA
CASSSFYEQYF
TGTGCCAGCAGTTCCTTCTACGAGCAGTACTTC